The next 9 T cell receptor beta chains were all read from a single sample in a study of T cell changes during pregnancy in multiple sclerosis. The repertoire was sequenced with immunoSEQ multiplex PCR; TCRdb's copy has only in-frame clones and lacks some. The table records approximately 32,000 clones, 85% to 95% of them present only once. The sample consisted of CD4+ T cells from peripheral blood mononuclear cells, taken in the second trimester of pregnancy. These receptors were obtained from a female donor with multiple sclerosis, enrolled in a pregnancy study.

The chain couples TRBV19 to TRBJ1-2; D gene unclear. This CDR3 is 15 amino acids long. V shed 5 bases and J shed 0 bases, with 13 bases lying between them. Per the germline V gene, CDR1 is LNHDA and CDR2 is SQIVND (reference sequence). The CDR3 spells CASSPDGKANYGYTF. CDR3 bases: TGTGCCAGTAGTCCGGACGGGAAAGCTAACTATGGCTACACCTTC.

This rearrangement joins TRBV28 to TRBJ1-5; D is unresolved. Germline CDR1 and CDR2: MDHEN and SYDVKM. This CDR3 comprises 18 residues. The germline V and J ends were trimmed by 1 base and 9 bases, with 25 bases remaining between them. The CDR3 nucleotides read TGTGCCAGCAGTTTATCGGCGGGTTTCGGCAGTTTAAATTTGCCCCAGCATTTT. Translation: CASSLSAGFGSLNLPQHF.

With respect to this clone: The DNA is omitted, as the CDR3 cannot be located on it reliably, and the CDR3 follows TCRdb's listing. The chain combines TRBV9 with TRBJ2-7; TRBD1 reflects the table's D call only, with no check against the DNA. CDR1 and CDR2 (germline): SGDLS, YYNGEE. The CDR3 sequence runs 13 residues, both termini included. The CDR3 reads CASTSGTRGEQYF.

Points on this clone: Different DNA sequences within this sample yield the same CDR3. The genes are TRBV5-1 and TRBJ2-1, with D unresolved. CDR1 is SGHRS, CDR2 YFSETQ, per germline. The CDR3 runs 11 residues. V lost 7 bases to trimming and J lost 9 bases, with 11 bases between them. The CDR3 here is CASSDLGEQFF. As DNA, the CDR3 is TGCGCCAGCTCCGATCTAGGTGAGCAGTTCTTC.

The chain couples TRBV20-1 to TRBJ2-5; TRBD2 is a possible D gene (6 bases). This CDR3 spans 10 amino acids. V was shortened by 6 bases and J by 7 bases, with 9 bases between the two germline ends. Per the germline V gene, CDR1 is DFQATT and CDR2 is SNEGSKA (reference sequence). In nucleotides, the CDR3 is TGCAGTGCCGTCGGGGGGACCCAGTACTTC. This encodes CSAVGGTQYF.

The chain links TRBV11-2 to TRBJ2-1; D might be TRBD2 (6 bases). Germline CDR1 SGHAT, CDR2 FQNNGV. The CDR3 covers 14 residues. With 1 base removed from V and 9 bases from J, the gap between germline ends came to 13 bases. In DNA form, the CDR3 reads TGTGCCAGCAGCTTAGGGGCGGGGATCGGTGAGCAGTTCTTC. It specifies CASSLGAGIGEQFF. Drawing the rest from reference TRBV11-2 and TRBJ2-1, the complete variable domain is EAGVAQSPRYKIIEKRQSVAFWCNPISGHATLYWYQQILGQGPKLLIQFQNNGVVDDSQLPKDRFSAERLKGVDSTLKIQPAKLEDSAVYLCASSLGAGIGEQFFGPGTRLTVL.

This chain uses TRBV7-9 with TRBJ1-1; tentatively, D is TRBD1 (6 bases). The germline CDR1 and CDR2 sequences are SEHNR and FQNEAQ (reference sequence). V was shortened by 5 bases and J by 4 bases, with 11 bases between the two germline ends. This CDR3 is built from 13 residues. The CDR3, as DNA: TGTGCCAGCAGCACTACAGGGCCCACTGAAGCTTTCTTT. It translates to CASSTTGPTEAFF.

The rearrangement joins TRBV2 to TRBJ2-7, with 9 nucleotides matching TRBD2. Per the germline V gene, CDR1 is SNHLY and CDR2 is FYNNEI. The J segment lost 5 bases and the V segment lost 5 bases, leaving 4 bases of the junction unmatched. The length of the CDR3 is 13 residues. This CDR3 reads CASSSGRKDEQYF. The CDR3 DNA follows: TGTGCCAGCAGTAGCGGGAGGAAAGACGAGCAGTACTTC.

The chain combines TRBV27 with TRBJ2-1, with 9 bases fitting TRBD1. Germline CDR1 MNHEY, CDR2 SMNVEV (reference sequence). The CDR3 totals 16 residues. V dropped 6 bases and J dropped 7; count of bases not matched to a gene: 13. Here the CDR3 DNA reads TGTGCCAGCAGCCAGGACAGGGGCCGGGGGCGGAATGAGCAGTTCTTC. It yields the protein CASSQDRGRGRNEQFF.